The clone carrying this T cell receptor beta chain was found once. This sample was included in a study of blood T cell repertoires in COVID-19. Across the whole study: Donors in the United States, Italy and Spain gave samples during acute or convalescent COVID-19. Sources were T cells, B-cell-depleted T cells, or PBMCs; the material itself was cDNA or gDNA.

As processed by the authors: Using reference gene primer amplification, nucleated cell counts were estimated. Measured with immunoSEQ multiplex PCR; TCRdb has only the in-frame clones, and not every one. Clonal size and the V and J genes are those of that table, whereas D and trimming came from the DNA. The sample carries approximately 110,000 clones, roughly two thirds recorded once. V was trimmed by 4 bases and J by 0 bases, leaving 12 bases between them. Germline V gene lookup returns CDR1 SGHKS and CDR2 YYEKEE (reference sequence). The CDR3 contains 15 residues. The source is an elderly man with acute or convalescent COVID-19. The sequenced sample consisted of peripheral blood. The rearrangement uses TRBV5-5 and TRBJ2-3, with D unresolved. CDR3 sequence (DNA): TGTGCCAGCAGCCTTCGTCTTCCCAGCACAGATACGCAGTATTTT. This codes for CASSLRLPSTDTQYF.